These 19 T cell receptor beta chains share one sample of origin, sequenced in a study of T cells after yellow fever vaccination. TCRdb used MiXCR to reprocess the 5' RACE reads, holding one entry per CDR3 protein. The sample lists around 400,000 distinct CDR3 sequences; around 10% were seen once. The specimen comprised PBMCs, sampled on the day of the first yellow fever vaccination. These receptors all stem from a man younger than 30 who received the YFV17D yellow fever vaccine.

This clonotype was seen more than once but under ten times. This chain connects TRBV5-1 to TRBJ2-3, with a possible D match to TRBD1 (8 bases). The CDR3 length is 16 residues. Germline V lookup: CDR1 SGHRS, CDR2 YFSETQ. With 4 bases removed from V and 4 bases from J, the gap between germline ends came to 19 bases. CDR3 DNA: TGCGCCAGCAGCCGGGGGGCAGGGGGCGCCCCAGATACGCAGTATTTT. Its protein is CASSRGAGGAPDTQYF.

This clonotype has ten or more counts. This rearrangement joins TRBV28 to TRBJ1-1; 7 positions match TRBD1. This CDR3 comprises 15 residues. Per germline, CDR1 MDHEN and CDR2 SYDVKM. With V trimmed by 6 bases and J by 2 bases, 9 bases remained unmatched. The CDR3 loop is CASRHPDRVNTEAFF. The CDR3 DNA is TGTGCCAGCAGGCACCCCGACAGGGTTAACACTGAAGCTTTCTTT.

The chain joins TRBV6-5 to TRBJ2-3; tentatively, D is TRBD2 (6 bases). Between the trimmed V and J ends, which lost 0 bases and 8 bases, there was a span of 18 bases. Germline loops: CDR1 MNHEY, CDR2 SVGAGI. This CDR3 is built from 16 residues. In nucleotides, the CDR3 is TGTGCCAGCAGTTACTCGGGACTTGTGGCTGGGGTTACGCAGTATTTT. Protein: CASSYSGLVAGVTQYF.

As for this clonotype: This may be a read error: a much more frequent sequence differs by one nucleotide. The CDR3 sequence: CSARRGLAGSNQQFF. CDR3 DNA sequence: TGCAGTGCTAGAAGAGGGCTAGCAGGGTCGAATCAGCAGTTCTTC. The chain recombines TRBV20-1 with TRBJ2-1; D could derive from TRBD1 or TRBD2 (5 bases each). Trimming shortened V by 2 bases and J by 11 bases, and 22 bases separated the two germline ends. The CDR3 has 15 residues. CDR1 and CDR2 from the germline V gene are DFQATT and SNEGSKA (reference sequence).

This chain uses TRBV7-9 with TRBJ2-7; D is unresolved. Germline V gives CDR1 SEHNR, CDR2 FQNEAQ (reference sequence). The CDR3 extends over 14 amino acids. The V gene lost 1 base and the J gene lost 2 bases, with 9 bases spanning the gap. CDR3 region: CASSLEEIPYEQYV. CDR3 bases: TGTGCCAGCAGCTTAGAGGAGATTCCCTACGAGCAGTACGTC.

This chain's CDR3 is CASSLAVGPDNYGYTF. The CDR3, as DNA: TGCGCCAGCAGCTTGGCCGTGGGTCCGGATAACTATGGCTACACCTTC. The V gene is TRBV5-1, the J gene TRBJ1-2; no firm D call. V gave up 0 bases and J gave up 1 base, with 13 bases separating them. The CDR3 extends over 16 amino acids. The germline V gene encodes CDR1 SGHRS and CDR2 YFSETQ.

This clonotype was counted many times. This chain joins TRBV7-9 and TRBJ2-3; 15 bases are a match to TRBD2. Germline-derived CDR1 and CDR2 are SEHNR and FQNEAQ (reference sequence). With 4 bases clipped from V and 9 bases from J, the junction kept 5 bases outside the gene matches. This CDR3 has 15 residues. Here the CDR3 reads CASSSPGLAGGTQYF. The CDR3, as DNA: TGTGCCAGCAGCTCCCCGGGACTAGCGGGGGGCACGCAGTATTTT.

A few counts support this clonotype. The CDR3: CASSLVPGSYNEQFF. CDR3 coding DNA: TGTGCCAGCAGCTTGGTACCAGGGAGTTACAATGAGCAGTTCTTC. This chain joins TRBV5-4 and TRBJ2-1; the D call may be TRBD1 or TRBD2 (5 bases each). Per germline, CDR1 SGHNT and CDR2 YYREEE (reference sequence). The germline V and J ends were trimmed by 0 bases and 4 bases, with 11 bases remaining between them. The CDR3 is 15 amino acids.

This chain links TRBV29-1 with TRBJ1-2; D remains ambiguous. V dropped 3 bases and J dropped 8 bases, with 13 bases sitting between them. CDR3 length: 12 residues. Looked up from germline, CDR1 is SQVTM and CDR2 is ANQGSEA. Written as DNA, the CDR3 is TGCAGCGTTGATTGGCCTCGAGACGGCTACACCTTC. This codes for CSVDWPRDGYTF. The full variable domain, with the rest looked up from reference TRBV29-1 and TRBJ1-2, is SAVISQKPSRDICQRGTSLTIQCQVDSQVTMMFWYRQQPGQSLTLIATANQGSEATYESGFVIDKFPISRPNLTFSTLTVSNMSPEDSSIYLCSVDWPRDGYTFGSGTRLTVV.

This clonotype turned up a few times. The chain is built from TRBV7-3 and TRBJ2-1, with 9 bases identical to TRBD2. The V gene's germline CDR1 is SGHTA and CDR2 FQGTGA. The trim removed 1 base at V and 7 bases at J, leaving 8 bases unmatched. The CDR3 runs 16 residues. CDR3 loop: CASSLIGGGAVNEQFF. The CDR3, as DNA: TGTGCCAGCAGCTTAATTGGCGGGGGGGCCGTGAATGAGCAGTTCTTC. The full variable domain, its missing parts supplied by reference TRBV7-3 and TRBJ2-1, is GAGVSQTPSNKVTEKGKYVELRCDPISGHTALYWYRQSLGQGPEFLIYFQGTGAADDSGLPNDRFFAVRPEGSVSTLKIQRTERGDSAVYLCASSLIGGGAVNEQFFGPGTRLTVL.

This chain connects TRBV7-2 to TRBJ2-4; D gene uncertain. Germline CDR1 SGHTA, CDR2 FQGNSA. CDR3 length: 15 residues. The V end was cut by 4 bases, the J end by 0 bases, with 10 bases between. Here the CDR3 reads CASSSTTIAKNIQYF. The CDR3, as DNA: TGTGCCAGCAGCTCCACTACGATAGCCAAAAACATTCAGTACTTC.

CDR3 nucleotide sequence: TGTGCCAGCAGTTTCCTCCCCAGACAGGGGAAGGGAGATCAGCCCCAGCATTTT. Translation gives CASSFLPRQGKGDQPQHF. The rearrangement joins TRBV12-3 or TRBV12-4 to TRBJ1-5; TRBD1 matches at 8 bases. V was clipped by 3 bases and J by 5 bases; unmatched bases: 15. The CDR3 consists of 18 residues.

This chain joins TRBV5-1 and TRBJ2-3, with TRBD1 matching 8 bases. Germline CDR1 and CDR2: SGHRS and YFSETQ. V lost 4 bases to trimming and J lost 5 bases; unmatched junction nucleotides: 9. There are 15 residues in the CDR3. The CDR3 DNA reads TGCGCCAGCAGCCGGGGACAGGTCGCGGGAGATACGCAGTATTTT. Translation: CASSRGQVAGDTQYF.

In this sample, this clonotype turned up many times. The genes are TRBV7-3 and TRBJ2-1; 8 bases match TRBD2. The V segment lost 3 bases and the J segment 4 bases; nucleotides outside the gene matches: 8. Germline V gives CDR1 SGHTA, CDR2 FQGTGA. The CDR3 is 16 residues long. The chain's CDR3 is CASSFSRGGDYNEQFF. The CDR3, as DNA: TGTGCCAGCAGCTTTTCTCGGGGGGGTGATTACAATGAGCAGTTCTTC.

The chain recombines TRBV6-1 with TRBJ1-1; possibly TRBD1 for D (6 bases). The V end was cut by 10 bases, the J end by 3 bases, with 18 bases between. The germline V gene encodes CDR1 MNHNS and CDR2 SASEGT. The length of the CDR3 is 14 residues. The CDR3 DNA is TGTGCCACCGGGGGGGGGCGAATGGACACTGAAGCTTTCTTT. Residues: CATGGGRMDTEAFF.

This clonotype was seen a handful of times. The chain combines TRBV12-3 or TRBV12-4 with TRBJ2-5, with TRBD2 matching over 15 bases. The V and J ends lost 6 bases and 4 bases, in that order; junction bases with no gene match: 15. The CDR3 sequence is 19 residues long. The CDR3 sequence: CASSLTLGLAGGLRETQYF. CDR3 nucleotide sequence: TGTGCCAGCAGCTTAACGCTGGGACTAGCGGGGGGTCTGAGAGAGACCCAGTACTTC.

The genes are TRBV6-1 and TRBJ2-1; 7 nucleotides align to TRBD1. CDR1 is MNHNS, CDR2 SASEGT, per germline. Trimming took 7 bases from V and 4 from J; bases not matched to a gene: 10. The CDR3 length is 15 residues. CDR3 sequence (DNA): TGTGCCAGCACCCCGACAGGGCGCGGGTACAATGAGCAGTTCTTC. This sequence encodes CASTPTGRGYNEQFF.

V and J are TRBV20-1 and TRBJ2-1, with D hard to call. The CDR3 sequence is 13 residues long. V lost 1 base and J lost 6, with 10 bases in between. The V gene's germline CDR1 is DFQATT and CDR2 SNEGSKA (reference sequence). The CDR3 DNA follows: TGCAGTGCTAGAGTTACCAGACTCAATGAGCAGTTCTTC. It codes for CSARVTRLNEQFF.

The DNA of the CDR3 is TGTGCCAGCAGCACGACAGGGGTCCAGCATTTT. Amino acid sequence: CASSTTGVQHF. This rearrangement joins TRBV6-2 or TRBV6-3 to TRBJ1-5, with 8 bases fitting TRBD1. V trimming: 6 bases; J trimming: 12 bases; junction bases outside the gene matches: 4. The germline V gene encodes CDR1 MNHEY and CDR2 SVGEGT. The CDR3 is 11 amino acids.